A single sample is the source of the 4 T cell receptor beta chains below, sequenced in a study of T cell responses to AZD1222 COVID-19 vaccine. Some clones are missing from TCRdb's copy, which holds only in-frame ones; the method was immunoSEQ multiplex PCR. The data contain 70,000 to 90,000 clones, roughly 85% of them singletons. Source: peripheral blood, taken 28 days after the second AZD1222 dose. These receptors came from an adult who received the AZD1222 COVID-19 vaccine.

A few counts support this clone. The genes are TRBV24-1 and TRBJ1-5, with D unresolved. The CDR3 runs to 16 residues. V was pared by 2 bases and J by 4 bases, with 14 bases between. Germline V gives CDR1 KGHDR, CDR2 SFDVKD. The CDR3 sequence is CATSDSRTAPNQPQHF. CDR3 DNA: TGTGCCACCAGTGATTCTCGTACGGCCCCAAATCAGCCCCAGCATTTT.

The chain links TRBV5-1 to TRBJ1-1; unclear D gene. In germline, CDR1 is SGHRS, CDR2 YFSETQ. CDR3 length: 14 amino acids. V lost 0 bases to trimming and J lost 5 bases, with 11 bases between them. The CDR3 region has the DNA TGCGCCAGCAGCTTGGCGACATCCATGACTGAAGCTTTCTTT. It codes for CASSLATSMTEAFF. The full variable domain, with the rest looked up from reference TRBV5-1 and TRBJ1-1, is KAGVTQTPRYLIKTRGQQVTLSCSPISGHRSVSWYQQTPGQGLQFLFEYFSETQRNKGNFPGRFSGRQFSNSRSEMNVSTLELGDSALYLCASSLATSMTEAFFGQGTRLTVV.

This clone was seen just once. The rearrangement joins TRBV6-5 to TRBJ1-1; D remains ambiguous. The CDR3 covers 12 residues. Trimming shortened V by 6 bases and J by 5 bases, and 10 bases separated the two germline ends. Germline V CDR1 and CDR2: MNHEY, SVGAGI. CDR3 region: CASRTRGTEAFF. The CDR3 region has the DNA TGTGCCAGCAGGACTCGGGGAACTGAAGCTTTCTTT.

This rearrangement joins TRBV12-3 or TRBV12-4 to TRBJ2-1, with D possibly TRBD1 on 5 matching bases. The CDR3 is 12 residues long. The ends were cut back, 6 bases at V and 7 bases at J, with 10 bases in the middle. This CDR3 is CASSAGWNEQFF. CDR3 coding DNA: TGTGCCAGCAGCGCAGGGTGGAATGAGCAGTTCTTC.